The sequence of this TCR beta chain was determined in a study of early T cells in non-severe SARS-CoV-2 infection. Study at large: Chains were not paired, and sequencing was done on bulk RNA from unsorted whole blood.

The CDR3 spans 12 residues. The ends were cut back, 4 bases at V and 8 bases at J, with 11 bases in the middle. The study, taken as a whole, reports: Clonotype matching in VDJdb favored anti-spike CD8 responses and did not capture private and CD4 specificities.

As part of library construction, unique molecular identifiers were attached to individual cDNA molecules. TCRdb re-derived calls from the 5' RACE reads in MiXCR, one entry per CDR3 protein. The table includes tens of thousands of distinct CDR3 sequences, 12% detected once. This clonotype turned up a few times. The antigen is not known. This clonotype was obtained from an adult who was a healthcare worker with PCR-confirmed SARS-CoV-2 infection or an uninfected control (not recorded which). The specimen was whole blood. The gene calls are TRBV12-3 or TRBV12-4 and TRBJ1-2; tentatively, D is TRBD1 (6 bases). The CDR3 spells CASSSQGIGYTF. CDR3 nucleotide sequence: TGTGCCAGCAGTTCGCAGGGGATCGGCTACACCTTC.